This T cell receptor beta chain was recorded in a study of blood T cell repertoires in COVID-19. V lost 4 bases and J 5 bases, leaving 18 bases between the germline ends. The germline CDR1 and CDR2 sequences are SGHNT and YYREEE (reference sequence). The CDR3 totals 15 residues. TCRdb's table, derived via immunoSEQ multiplex PCR, lists solely in-frame clones and lacks some. The sample yields approximately 220,000 clones, roughly four fifths seen once. This chain links TRBV5-4 with TRBJ2-5; D is possibly TRBD2 (5 bases). This TCR came from a woman in her seventies with acute or convalescent COVID-19. The sample was peripheral blood. The CDR3 coding sequence is TGTGCCAGCAGCCCCCCGGGGTCCCAGACGGAGACCCAGTACTTC. Protein: CASSPPGSQTETQYF.